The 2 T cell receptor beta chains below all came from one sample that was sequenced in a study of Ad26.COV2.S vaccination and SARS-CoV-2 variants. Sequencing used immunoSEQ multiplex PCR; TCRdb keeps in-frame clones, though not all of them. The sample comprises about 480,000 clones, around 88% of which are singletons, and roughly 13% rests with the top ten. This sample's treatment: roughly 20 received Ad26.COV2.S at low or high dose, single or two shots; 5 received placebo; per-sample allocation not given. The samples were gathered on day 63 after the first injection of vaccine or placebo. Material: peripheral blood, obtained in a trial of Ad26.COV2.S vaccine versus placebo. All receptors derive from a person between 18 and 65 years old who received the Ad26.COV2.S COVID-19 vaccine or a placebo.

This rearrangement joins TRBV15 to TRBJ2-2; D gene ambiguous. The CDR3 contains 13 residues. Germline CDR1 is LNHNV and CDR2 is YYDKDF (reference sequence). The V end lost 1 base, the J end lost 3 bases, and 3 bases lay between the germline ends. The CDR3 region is CATSRADTGELFF. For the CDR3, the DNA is TGTGCCACCAGCAGAGCCGACACCGGGGAGCTGTTTTTT.

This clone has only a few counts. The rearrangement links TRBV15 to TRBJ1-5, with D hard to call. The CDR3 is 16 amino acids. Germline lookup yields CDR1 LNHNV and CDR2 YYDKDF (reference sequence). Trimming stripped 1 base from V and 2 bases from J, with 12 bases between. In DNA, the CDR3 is TGTGCCACCAGCAGAGGGGCGGAAAGGGGCAATCAGCCCCAGCATTTT. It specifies CATSRGAERGNQPQHF. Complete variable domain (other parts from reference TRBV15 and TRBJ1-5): DAMVIQNPRYQVTQFGKPVTLSCSQTLNHNVMYWYQQKSSQAPKLLFHYYDKDFNNEADTPDNFQSRRPNTSFCFLDIRSPGLGDTAMYLCATSRGAERGNQPQHFGDGTRLSIL.